This T cell receptor beta chain is drawn from a study of blood T cell repertoires in COVID-19. The wider study: Italy, Spain and the United States were the sources of the convalescent and acute COVID-19 samples. PBMCs, B-cell-depleted T cells, or T cells were the source of the cDNA or gDNA that made up the material.

The CDR3 is 14 amino acids. Germline V CDR1 and CDR2: SGHRS, YFSETQ. V was pared by 2 bases and J by 8 bases, with 9 bases of the junction left unmatched. Authors' analysis steps: Reference gene primer amplification in the assay estimated nucleated cell counts. Assay: immunoSEQ multiplex PCR; the TCRdb copy retains only in-frame clones and omits some. For V, J and clone size, that table is used; D and trimming come from the DNA. The sample yields approximately 170,000 clones, around 84% seen once. Only a few counts were recorded for this clone. This TCR was sampled from a woman between 65 and 79 years old with COVID-19, enrolled during active disease. The sequenced material came from peripheral blood. This sequence joins TRBV5-1 and TRBJ1-1, with 7 bases identical to TRBD1. CDR3 DNA sequence: TGCGCCAGCAGCTTAGCTTACCGGGACAGAGAAGCTTTCTTT. Protein product: CASSLAYRDREAFF.